Sequencing of this T cell receptor (beta chain) was carried out in a study of T cells in localized non-small cell lung cancer. Libraries were prepared by immunoSEQ multiplex PCR; TCRdb keeps only in-frame clonotypes and omits some of them. The sample lists 11,000 or so clones; approximately 87% were seen once. Trimming left V 6 bases short and J 6 bases short, with 27 bases between. Germline loops: CDR1 SNHLY, CDR2 FYNNEI. This CDR3 is built from 17 residues. The chain has TRBV2 and TRBJ2-7; D may be TRBD2 (6 bases). The input for sequencing was peripheral blood, taken before any cancer treatment. The TCR originated in a male donor at least 60 years old with stage I lung adenocarcinoma. DNA of the CDR3: TGTGCCAGCAGGAGGGTCCGATTTGCGGGGTTATCATCCGAGCAGTACTTC. Amino acid sequence: CASRRVRFAGLSSEQYF.